These 4 T cell receptor beta chains came from one sample sequenced in a study of OX40 agonist ivuxolimab in advanced cancers. Using immunoSEQ multiplex PCR, the repertoire was profiled, and TCRdb retains in-frame clones only, with some absent. The sample shows roughly 120,000 clones, roughly 90% of them seen only once. The sequencing used CD4+ or CD8+ T cells sorted from blood, collected in a trial of the OX40 agonist ivuxolimab. The receptors stem from an adult with an advanced solid tumor such as melanoma, head and neck, liver or kidney cancer.

The chain employs TRBV4-1 and TRBJ2-7; perhaps D is TRBD1 or TRBD2 (7 bases each). In germline, CDR1 is MGHRA, CDR2 YSYEKL. V was clipped by 1 base and J by 2 bases, with 12 bases between them. The CDR3 totals 15 residues. The CDR3 DNA follows: TGCGCCAGCAGCCAAGCGGGGGGACAGACCTACGAGCAGTACTTC. Amino acid sequence: CASSQAGGQTYEQYF.

This clone showed up just once. The chain is built from TRBV7-2 and TRBJ1-6, with a weak D call TRBD1 (5 bases). Trimming removed 5 bases from V and 4 bases from J, with 15 bases in between. Germline V CDR1 and CDR2: SGHTA, FQGNSA. There are 16 residues in the CDR3. CDR3 coding DNA: TGTGCCAGCAGCCCGGTGGGGTCAGGGTATAATTCACCCCTCCACTTT. Translation: CASSPVGSGYNSPLHF.

The CDR3, as DNA: TGTGCCAGCAGTCCGGGACAGTTGACCTACGAGCAGTACTTC. Translation: CASSPGQLTYEQYF. The chain has TRBV28 and TRBJ2-7, with 7 nucleotides matching TRBD1. The junction had 6 bases not matched to a gene; V was cut back by 5 bases and J by 2 bases. Germline V lookup: CDR1 MDHEN, CDR2 SYDVKM. The CDR3 runs 14 residues.

CDR3 amino acids: CAWSVRGRDSPLHF. The CDR3 region has the DNA TGTGCCTGGAGTGTACGAGGGCGAGATTCACCCCTCCACTTT. The chain couples TRBV30 to TRBJ1-6; D gene ambiguous. CDR1 GTSNPN and CDR2 SVGIG come from the germline V gene (reference sequence). The V gene lost 0 bases and the J gene lost 8 bases, with 11 bases spanning the gap. The CDR3 spans 14 residues. Combining the CDR3 with reference TRBV30 and TRBJ1-6 gives the whole variable domain SQTIHQWPATLVQPVGSPLSLECTVEGTSNPNLYWYRQAAGRGLQLLFYSVGIGQISSEVPQNLSASRPQDRQFILSSKKLLLSDSGFYLCAWSVRGRDSPLHFGNGTRLTVT.